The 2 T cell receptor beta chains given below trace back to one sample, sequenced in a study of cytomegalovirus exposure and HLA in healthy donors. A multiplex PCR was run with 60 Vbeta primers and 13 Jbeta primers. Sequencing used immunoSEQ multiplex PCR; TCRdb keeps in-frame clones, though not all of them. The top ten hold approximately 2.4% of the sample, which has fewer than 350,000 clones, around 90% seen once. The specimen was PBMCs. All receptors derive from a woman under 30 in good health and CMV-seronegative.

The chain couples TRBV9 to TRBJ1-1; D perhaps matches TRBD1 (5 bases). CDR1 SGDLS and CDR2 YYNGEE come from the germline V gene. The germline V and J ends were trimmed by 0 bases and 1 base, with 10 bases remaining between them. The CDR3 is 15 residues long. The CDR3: CASSVAGQPNTEAFF. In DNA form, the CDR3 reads TGTGCCAGCAGCGTAGCAGGACAACCGAACACTGAAGCTTTCTTT.

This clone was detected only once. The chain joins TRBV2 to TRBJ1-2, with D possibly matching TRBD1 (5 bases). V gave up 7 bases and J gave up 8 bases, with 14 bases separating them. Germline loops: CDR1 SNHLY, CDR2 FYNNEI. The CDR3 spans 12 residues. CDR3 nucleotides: TGTGCCAGCACCGAAAGGTGGGGCGGCTACACCTTC. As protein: CASTERWGGYTF.